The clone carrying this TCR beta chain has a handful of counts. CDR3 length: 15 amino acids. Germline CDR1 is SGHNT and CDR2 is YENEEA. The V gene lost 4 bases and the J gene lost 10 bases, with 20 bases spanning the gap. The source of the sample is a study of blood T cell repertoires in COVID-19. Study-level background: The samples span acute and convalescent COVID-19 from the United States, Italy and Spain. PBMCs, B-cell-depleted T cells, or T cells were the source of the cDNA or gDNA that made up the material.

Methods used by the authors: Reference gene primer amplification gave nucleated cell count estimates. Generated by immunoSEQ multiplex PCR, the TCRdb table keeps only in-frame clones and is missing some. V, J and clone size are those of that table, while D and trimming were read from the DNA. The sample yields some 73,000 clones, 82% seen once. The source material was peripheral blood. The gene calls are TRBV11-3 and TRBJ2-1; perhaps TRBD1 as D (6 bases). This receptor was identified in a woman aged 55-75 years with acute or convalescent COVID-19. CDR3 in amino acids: CASSSPRGRDHEQFF. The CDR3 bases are TGTGCCAGCAGCTCCCCAAGGGGGAGAGATCACGAGCAGTTCTTC.